This entry lists 23 T cell receptor beta chains sequenced from one sample in a study of response to subunit inactivated influenza vaccine. TCRdb ran MiXCR on the RT-PCR reads and lists one entry per CDR3 protein. The repertoire holds fewer than 650,000 distinct CDR3 sequences, 10% to 15% seen once, with roughly 14% in the top ten. The specimen comprised PBMCs from blood, sampled roughly 46 days after vaccination. All receptors derive from a man aged 45-65 years who received an inactivated influenza vaccine.

This clonotype was counted only a few times. CDR3 DNA sequence: TGCAGTGCTGTCTTTACCACAGATACGCAGTATTTT. Its protein product is CSAVFTTDTQYF. The chain is built from TRBV20-1 and TRBJ2-3; the D is unclear. CDR3 length: 12 residues. The V end was cut by 5 bases, the J end by 2 bases, with 8 bases between. In germline, CDR1 is DFQATT, CDR2 SNEGSKA (reference sequence).

This sequence joins TRBV28 and TRBJ2-4, with 12 bases matching TRBD2. J lost 1 base, V lost 10 bases, and 2 bases had no gene match. Germline CDR1 and CDR2: MDHEN and SYDVKM. This CDR3 is 14 amino acids long. CDR3 sequence: CATGLAGAKNIQYF. In nucleotides, the CDR3 is TGTGCCACCGGACTAGCGGGGGCCAAAAACATTCAGTACTTC.

This clonotype has a handful of counts. This chain uses TRBV27 with TRBJ1-6; tentatively, D is TRBD1 (6 bases). V lost 5 bases, J lost 10 bases, and 18 bases lay in between. The CDR3 length is 15 residues. From germline, CDR1 is MNHEY and CDR2 SMNVEV (reference sequence). In DNA, the CDR3 is TGTGCCAGCAGTCCCCTTACGGGGGCAGGGTCACCCCTCCACTTT. This codes for CASSPLTGAGSPLHF.

In its sample, this clonotype was seen many times. The chain recombines TRBV7-2 with TRBJ1-2; 10 nucleotides align to TRBD1. With V trimmed by 5 bases and J by 4 bases, 7 bases remained unmatched. Germline V gene sequence: CDR1 SGHTA, CDR2 FQGNSA. This CDR3 is 15 amino acids long. The CDR3 nucleotides are TGTGCCAGCAGCACTCGACAGGGGGCCGTCTATGGCTACACCTTC. This sequence encodes CASSTRQGAVYGYTF.

This clonotype came up many times. The CDR3 is CASSGKRGPPWGTGELFF. The CDR3 DNA sequence: TGTGCCAGCAGCGGAAAACGGGGACCACCTTGGGGGACCGGGGAGCTGTTTTTT. J is TRBJ2-2 and V is TRBV11-2, with D tentatively TRBD1 or TRBD2 (5 bases each). The V gene lost 5 bases and the J gene lost 5 bases, with 24 bases spanning the gap. The germline V gene encodes CDR1 SGHAT and CDR2 FQNNGV. The CDR3 totals 18 residues.

This clonotype was seen only a few times. The chain has TRBV12-3 or TRBV12-4 and TRBJ1-5, with unresolved D. The CDR3 runs 16 residues. The ends were cut back, 3 bases at V and 3 bases at J, with 15 bases in the middle. The CDR3 DNA sequence: TGTGCCAGCAGTTTTCGGGCCCCTGCTCCCAATCAGCCCCAGCATTTT. It specifies CASSFRAPAPNQPQHF.

This clonotype was picked up many times. The chain carries TRBV10-3 and TRBJ2-7; 8 nucleotides agree with TRBD1. Per the germline V gene, CDR1 is ENHRY and CDR2 is SYGVKD. V lost 10 bases to trimming and J lost 4 bases; unmatched junction nucleotides: 6. The CDR3 sequence is 12 residues long. In DNA, the CDR3 is TGTGCCACCCTATACAGGGGGTACGAGCAGTACTTC. The encoded protein is CATLYRGYEQYF.

The J gene is TRBJ1-5, the V gene TRBV15; 7 nucleotides line up with TRBD1. Germline CDR1 and CDR2: LNHNV and YYDKDF (reference sequence). The CDR3 length is 14 residues. V gave up 8 bases and J gave up 5 bases; unmatched junction bases: 9. For the CDR3, the DNA is TGTGCCACCGCACCCCCAGGGGGGTATCAGCCCCAGCATTTT. Residues: CATAPPGGYQPQHF.

The rearrangement uses TRBV12-3 or TRBV12-4 and TRBJ1-1; D remains unclear. The ends were cut back, 1 base at V and 1 base at J, with 7 bases in the middle. CDR3 length equals 14 residues. The CDR3 spells CASSLGPRNTEAFF. DNA for the CDR3: TGTGCCAGCAGTTTAGGGCCGAGGAACACTGAAGCTTTCTTT.

This clonotype was observed a few times. At one end the junction does not follow the germline gene, possibly because of a read error. The chain has TRBV7-2 and TRBJ2-7; D is possibly TRBD2 (7 bases). Germline CDR1 is SGHTA and CDR2 is FQGNSA. The CDR3 sequence is 16 residues long. In DNA form, the CDR3 reads TGTGCCAGCAGCTTAAGTGGGGGGGCAGACTCCCACGAGCAGTACTTC. This sequence encodes CASSLSGGADSHEQYF.

Ten or more counts support this clonotype. The chain uses TRBV7-2 and TRBJ2-1; TRBD2 might be the D (6 bases). The CDR3 sequence is 15 residues long. V was clipped by 4 bases and J by 1 base, with 11 bases between them. Germline V gene lookup returns CDR1 SGHTA and CDR2 FQGNSA. The CDR3 bases are TGTGCCAGCAGCTACTTTAGCGGTTCCTACAATGAGCAGTTCTTC. It specifies CASSYFSGSYNEQFF.

In its sample, this clonotype was seen a few times. V gene TRBV28 combines with J gene TRBJ2-5, with D possibly matching TRBD2 (8 bases). V shed 8 bases and J shed 4 bases, with 26 bases lying between them. The CDR3 totals 17 residues. The V gene's germline CDR1 is MDHEN and CDR2 SYDVKM. CDR3 residues: CASGQESRVAGTETQYF. The CDR3 DNA reads TGTGCCAGCGGACAGGAGTCAAGAGTAGCGGGGACAGAGACCCAGTACTTC.

This clonotype has a handful of counts. V is TRBV4-2 and J is TRBJ2-3; TRBD2 agrees at 16 bases. Germline V gives CDR1 LGHNA, CDR2 YNFKEQ. Trimming removed 4 bases from V and 2 bases from J; junction bases left unmatched: 6. This CDR3 spans 18 amino acids. CDR3 loop: CASSPGLAGGPTTDTQYF. CDR3 nucleotide sequence: TGTGCCAGCAGCCCGGGACTAGCGGGAGGGCCCACCACAGATACGCAGTATTTT.

This chain uses TRBV20-1 with TRBJ2-1, with TRBD1 as a possible D gene (6 bases). Trimming cost V 3 bases and J 8 bases, with 14 bases left between them. The length of the CDR3 is 13 residues. Germline values: CDR1 DFQATT, CDR2 SNEGSKA (reference sequence). The CDR3 bases are TGCAGTGCTAGTCCGAACAGGGTTCATGAGCAGTTCTTC. Protein sequence: CSASPNRVHEQFF.

This clonotype was seen a handful of times. The junction departs from the called germline gene at one end, perhaps through a read error. The chain is built from TRBV4-3 and TRBJ2-2; D uncertain. Germline CDR1 LGHNA, CDR2 YSLEER. CDR3 length: 13 amino acids. The CDR3 region is CASSPHNIGELFF. The DNA for the CDR3 is TGCGCCAGCAGCCCCCACAACATCGGGGAGCTGTTTTTT.

The chain combines TRBV20-1 with TRBJ2-7, with 16 nucleotides matching TRBD2. The CDR3 has 19 residues. Trimming took 0 bases from V and 0 from J; bases not matched to a gene: 8. Germline-derived CDR1 and CDR2 are DFQATT and SNEGSKA (reference sequence). This CDR3 is CSARESGTSGRAPSYEQYF. The CDR3, as DNA: TGCAGTGCTAGAGAGTCCGGGACTAGCGGGAGGGCACCCTCCTACGAGCAGTACTTC.

A few counts support this clonotype. CDR3 nucleotide sequence: TGTGCCAGCAGTGTGGGTTCGGGAGGGAGCAACGAGCAGTTCTTC. This encodes CASSVGSGGSNEQFF. The chain joins TRBV2 to TRBJ2-1, with 8 bases fitting TRBD2. This CDR3 spans 15 amino acids. The germline V gene has CDR1 SNHLY and CDR2 FYNNEI. J was trimmed by 10 bases and V by 4 bases; bases with no gene match: 12.

J is TRBJ2-1 and V is TRBV20-1; D is perhaps TRBD2 (6 bases). Trimming shortened V by 5 bases and J by 10 bases, and 18 bases separated the two germline ends. CDR1 DFQATT and CDR2 SNEGSKA come from the germline V gene (reference sequence). The length of the CDR3 is 13 residues. The CDR3 region has the DNA TGCAGTGCTTCCCCCTTCAGCGGGCCCGAGCAGTTCTTC. Translation: CSASPFSGPEQFF.

This clonotype was picked up a small number of times. This chain links TRBV15 with TRBJ2-5; a possible D gene is TRBD1 (5 bases). V gave up 5 bases and J gave up 5 bases, with 18 bases separating them. The CDR3 is 15 amino acids. Germline V lookup: CDR1 LNHNV, CDR2 YYDKDF (reference sequence). CDR3 DNA sequence: TGTGCCACCAGCCCCACCCAAGGGGTGGGGGAGACCCAGTACTTC. Its protein product is CATSPTQGVGETQYF.

The table lists this clonotype with many counts. The V and J genes are TRBV11-2 and TRBJ2-1; no clear D gene. Per germline, CDR1 SGHAT and CDR2 FQNNGV. The CDR3 is 11 amino acids. Trimming removed 0 bases at V and 9 bases at J, with 3 bases between. CDR3 loop: CASSLDGEQFF. The CDR3 nucleotides are TGTGCCAGCAGCTTAGATGGTGAGCAGTTCTTC.

This chain connects TRBV7-2 to TRBJ2-7; 7 bases line up with TRBD2. Germline-derived CDR1 and CDR2 are SGHTA and FQGNSA. This CDR3 is 15 amino acids long. The trim removed 0 bases at V and 2 bases at J, leaving 4 bases unmatched. CDR3 sequence: CASSLALREAYEQYF. In nucleotides, the CDR3 is TGTGCCAGCAGCTTAGCTCTCCGGGAGGCCTACGAGCAGTACTTC.

For this clonotype: A read error may be the cause here, since a much bigger clone is one base away. The chain is built from TRBV6-1 and TRBJ2-3; 9 bases line up with TRBD2. The CDR3 consists of 16 residues. Germline V gene sequence: CDR1 MNHNS, CDR2 SASEGT. The CDR3 here is CASSDWGTSISDTRYF. The CDR3 nucleotides read TGTGCCAGCAGTGATTGGGGGACTAGCATCTCAGATACGCGGTATTTT.

The chain joins TRBV10-3 to TRBJ2-2; D not resolved. Trimming cost V 4 bases and J 8 bases, with 8 bases left between them. Germline V lookup: CDR1 ENHRY, CDR2 SYGVKD. The CDR3 has 12 amino acids. The CDR3 sequence is CAISALEGELFF. The CDR3 DNA reads as TGTGCCATCAGTGCTTTGGAGGGGGAGCTGTTTTTT.